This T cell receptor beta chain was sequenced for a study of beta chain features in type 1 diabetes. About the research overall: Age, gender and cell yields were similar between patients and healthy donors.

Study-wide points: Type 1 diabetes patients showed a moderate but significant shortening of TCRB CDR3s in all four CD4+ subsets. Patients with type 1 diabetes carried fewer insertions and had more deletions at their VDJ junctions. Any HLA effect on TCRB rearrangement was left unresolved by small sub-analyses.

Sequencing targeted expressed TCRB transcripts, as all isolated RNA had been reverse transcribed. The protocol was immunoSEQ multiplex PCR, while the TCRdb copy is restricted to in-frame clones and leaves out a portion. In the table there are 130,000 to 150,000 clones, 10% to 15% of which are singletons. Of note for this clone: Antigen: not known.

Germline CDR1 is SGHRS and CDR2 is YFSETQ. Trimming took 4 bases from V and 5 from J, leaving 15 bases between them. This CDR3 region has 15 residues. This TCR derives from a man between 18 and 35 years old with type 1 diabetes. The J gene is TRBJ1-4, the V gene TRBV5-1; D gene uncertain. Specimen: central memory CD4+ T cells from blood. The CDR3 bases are TGCGCCAGCAGCCTATCTAGGACGGTGAATGAAAAACTGTTTTTT. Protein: CASSLSRTVNEKLFF.